This TCR beta chain was sequenced in a study of CD8 T cells in Susac syndrome. Study-wide points: Acknowledgment was made by the study that its TCR sequencing and HLA analysis involved a relatively small number of individuals.

Germline V gene sequence: CDR1 LNHDA, CDR2 SQIVND (reference sequence). V was shortened by 5 bases and J by 4 bases, with 15 bases between the two germline ends. The CDR3 consists of 15 residues. Sequencing of TCR beta drew on CD8+ and CD4+ T cells from blood. RNA in amounts of about 0.45 to 1 ug was reverse transcribed with random hexamers. Amplification of TCR beta CDR3 used immunoSEQ multiplex PCR across 54 Vbeta and 13 Jbeta. TCRdb used MiXCR to reprocess the immunoSEQ multiplex PCR reads, holding one entry per CDR3 protein. Among around 200,000 distinct CDR3 sequences listed, under 97% were seen once. A remark on this clonotype: The antigen remains unidentified.

Sequencing was done on a sample of CD4+ T cells from PBMCs. This chain links TRBV19 with TRBJ1-5; possibly TRBD1 for D (5 bases). This TCR came from a human donor with multiple sclerosis. CDR3 DNA: TGTGCCAGTAGTCCCGGCAAGGGACCGAATCAGCCCCAGCATTTT. This translates into CASSPGKGPNQPQHF.